This TCR beta chain was found in a study of T-cell memory formation after mild COVID-19. Whole-study results and caveats: Certain responding clones were present in pre-infection memory, suggesting participation of cross-reactive memory.

Note on this clonotype: Its antigen is as yet unknown.

J gave up 4 bases and V 0 bases, and 6 bases lay outside the gene matches. CDR1 and CDR2 from the germline V gene are SGDLS and YYNGEE. The CDR3 is 15 residues long. 5'RACE with constant-segment primers yielded barcoded, UMI-tagged TCR alpha and TCR beta cDNA libraries. Each CDR3 protein is one row after TCRdb ran MiXCR on the 5' RACE reads. The repertoire holds some 200,000 distinct CDR3 sequences, with roughly 10% as singletons. This sequence originates from a man between 18 and 35 years old who had mild COVID-19 (a few samples of this study predate the infection). Cell type and time point are not known. The chain uses TRBV9 and TRBJ2-7; 8 positions match TRBD1. The specimen sequenced was PBMCs or a T cell subset sorted from them (not recorded which). CDR3 sequence: CASSVGAGGWYEQYF. CDR3 bases: TGTGCCAGCAGCGTAGGGGCAGGGGGCTGGTACGAGCAGTACTTC.